Below, one T cell receptor (beta chain) is given with its context. Its specificity is not known. These data originate in a study of vaccination effects on CD4 cells after COVID-19. The ends were cut back, 1 base at V and 10 bases at J, with 12 bases in the middle. CDR3 length equals 13 residues. Germline assignment: CDR1 SGDLS and CDR2 YYNGEE. This table comes from immunoSEQ multiplex PCR, and its TCRdb copy is limited to in-frame clones, with some not included. The table includes 20,000 to 25,000 clones, under 85% detected once. Before sequencing took place, the ViraFEST assay used viral peptide pools to expand antigen-specific CD4+ T cells. An approximately 10-day culture period preceded the isolation of CD4+ T cells. A positive SARS-CoV-2 PCR test fell between March and December 2020.

Sequencing was performed on CD4+ T cells from PBMCs cultured with a peptide pool, taken before COVID-19 vaccination. V usage is TRBV9 and J usage is TRBJ2-1; D not resolved. This sequence originates from a human donor who had a prior SARS-CoV-2 infection. The CDR3 loop is CASSVRPAGEQFF. The CDR3 nucleotides are TGTGCCAGCAGCGTAAGACCGGCTGGCGAGCAGTTCTTC.